Listed below are T cell receptor beta chains from one sample, sequenced in a study of T cells in Graves' hyperthyroidism and ophthalmopathy. A single record per CDR3 protein comes from TCRdb applying MiXCR to the multiplex PCR reads. The sample has around 420,000 distinct CDR3 sequences; approximately 14% are singletons. The sequenced sample consisted of blood. Receptors originate from a woman aged 18 to 35 with Graves' hyperthyroidism. CDR3s include the opening cysteine and the closing phenylalanine or tryptophan. Each record gives: V gene, D gene, CDR3 length, clone size, J gene, CDR3 DNA, CDR3 protein. The D gene is left open where the match is weak. Clone size, where shown, is once, few, many, or a class for clones that have expanded.

TRBV10-3	TRBD2	14	many	TRBJ2-7	TGTGCCATCAGAGTAGCGGGAGGGGCAAACGAGCAGTACTTC	CAIRVAGGANEQYF
TRBV27	NA	15	many	TRBJ2-7	TGTGCCAGCAGTTTTACCGGGGCGCCCCCCTACGAGCAGTACTTC	CASSFTGAPPYEQYF
TRBV28	TRBD1	19	NA	TRBJ1-5	TGTGCCAGCAGTAGAATTCGCGGGACAGGGGGATATAGCAATCAGCCCCAGCATTTT	CASSRIRGTGGYSNQPQHF
TRBV4-2	NA	14	many	TRBJ2-5	TGTGCCAGCAGCCCAACCGGGAGAGGAGAGACCCAGTACTTC	CASSPTGRGETQYF
TRBV3-1	TRBD1	18	few	TRBJ1-1	TGTGCCAGCAGCCAATTAACAGGAAGGGGGCGCGTAAGAACTGAAGCTTTCTTT	CASSQLTGRGRVRTEAFF
TRBV12-3/TRBV12-4	TRBD1	16	many	TRBJ1-2	TGTGCCAGCAGTCCGACAGGGGCGCGAGCTAACTATGGCTACACCTTC	CASSPTGARANYGYTF
TRBV7-2	TRBD1	14	many	TRBJ1-6	TGTGCCAGCAGCCCGGGGACAGATAATTCACCCCTCCACTTT	CASSPGTDNSPLHF
TRBV7-8	NA	14	many	TRBJ2-1	TGTGCCAGCAGCTCAACAGCAGTCCTTGGTGAGCAGTTCTTC	CASSSTAVLGEQFF
TRBV6-6	NA	14	few	TRBJ2-7	TGTGCCAGCAGTTACTCACTACCCTCCTACGAGCAGTACTTC	CASSYSLPSYEQYF
TRBV7-3	NA	14	many	TRBJ1-1	TGTGCCAGCAGCTTAACGGGGATGACGGGGGAAGCTTTCTTT	CASSLTGMTGEAFF
TRBV7-2	TRBD1	14	few	TRBJ2-5	TGTGCCAGCAGCTTACAGGGACAGGGGGAGACCCAGTACTTC	CASSLQGQGETQYF
TRBV6-1	NA	13	NA	TRBJ1-6	TGTGCCAGCAGACCGAAATCCAATTCACCCCCCCACTTT	CASRPKSNSPPHF
TRBV28	NA	13	once	TRBJ2-7	TGTGCCAGCAGTTTAAGAGACCAATCCGAGCAGTACTTC	CASSLRDQSEQYF
TRBV2	NA	12	many	TRBJ1-1	TGTGCCAGCAGCCTGGCGCGGACGGAAGCTTTCTTT	CASSLARTEAFF
TRBV5-1	NA	14	many	TRBJ1-1	TGCGCCAGCAGCTTGATTCCCGCGAACACTGAAGCTTTCTTT	CASSLIPANTEAFF
TRBV12-3/TRBV12-4	NA	17	NA	TRBJ2-4	TGTGCCAGCAGCCCCCCAGGATTAACCCTAGCCAAAAACATTCAGTACTTC	CASSPPGLTLAKNIQYF
TRBV6-2/TRBV6-3	TRBD2	14	NA	TRBJ2-7	TGTGCCAGCAGGGATCTAGCGGGGACCTACGAGCAGTACTTC	CASRDLAGTYEQYF
TRBV20-1	TRBD2	13	many	TRBJ2-1	TGCAGTGCTAGCGGGAGGGATTACAATGAGCAGTTCTTC	CSASGRDYNEQFF
TRBV29-1	NA	12	many	TRBJ1-1	TGCAGCGTTGCGGGACCGAACACTGAAGCTTTCTTT	CSVAGPNTEAFF
TRBV5-1	NA	14	NA	TRBJ2-7	TGCGCCAGCAGCCCGGCAGTCGGCTCCTACGAGCAGTACTTC	CASSPAVGSYEQYF
TRBV4-3	NA	17	few	TRBJ2-1	TGCGCCAGCAGCCAAGATGTGGGGGCAGGGAGGGTGAATGAGCAGTTCTTC	CASSQDVGAGRVNEQFF
TRBV19	NA	13	NA	TRBJ2-3	TGTGCCAGTAGTATAACAAGTTCAGATACGCAGTATTTT	CASSITSSDTQYF
TRBV7-3	TRBD2	17	many	TRBJ2-3	TGTGCCAGCAGCTTAATGGGAGCGGGGAGACCCACAGATACGCAGTATTTT	CASSLMGAGRPTDTQYF
TRBV9	NA	14	few	TRBJ2-1	TGTGCCAGCAGCGTAGGTCTGGGAGTCTATGAGCAGTTCTTC	CASSVGLGVYEQFF
TRBV27	NA	14	many	TRBJ1-5	TGTGCCAGCAGTCCTAGAACAGTGGATCAGCCCCAGCATTTT	CASSPRTVDQPQHF
TRBV9	NA	15	many	TRBJ2-7	TGTGCCAGCAGCGTAGGTGCCGGGGTGGCTCAGGAGCAGTACTTC	CASSVGAGVAQEQYF
TRBV11-2	TRBD2	16	many	TRBJ2-1	TGTGCCAGCAGCCCAGGGACTAGCGGGAGCTTCGGTGAGCAGTTCTTC	CASSPGTSGSFGEQFF
TRBV6-5	NA	12	few	TRBJ2-7	TGTGCCAGCAGTTACGACGGGATCGAGCAGTACTTC	CASSYDGIEQYF
TRBV20-1	TRBD1	11	many	TRBJ2-7	TGCAGTGCTGGACAGGGGCGTGGGCAGTACTTC	CSAGQGRGQYF
TRBV7-9	NA	11	NA	TRBJ2-7	TGTGCCAGCAGCTTCTCGGACGAGCAGTACTTC	CASSFSDEQYF
TRBV3-1	NA	13	NA	TRBJ1-2	TGTGCCAGCAGCCCCTCGAGGGTCGGGGGCTACACCTTC	CASSPSRVGGYTF
TRBV6-1	NA	14	NA	TRBJ2-5	TGTGCCAGCAGTCGCCGGAGTGGCGGAGAGACCCAGTACTTC	CASSRRSGGETQYF
TRBV5-1	NA	14	many	TRBJ1-1	TGCGCCAGCAGCTTGGACAGAGAGTTACAAGAAGCTTTCTTT	CASSLDRELQEAFF
TRBV5-6	TRBD1	13	many	TRBJ1-5	TGTGCCAGCTGCTACAGGGGGAATCAGCCCCAGCATTTT	CASCYRGNQPQHF
TRBV5-1	TRBD1	17	NA	TRBJ1-1	TGTGCCAGCAGCTCTCACAGGGGGCTCAACATGAACACTGAAGCTTTCTTT	CASSSHRGLNMNTEAFF
TRBV19	TRBD2	15	few	TRBJ2-1	TGTGCCAGTAGCAGACTAGCGGGGGGGCACAATGAGCAGTTCTTC	CASSRLAGGHNEQFF
TRBV20-1	TRBD1	15	many	TRBJ2-1	TGCAGTGCTAGAGTAGGGGGACAGGGGGCGAATGAGCAGTTCTTC	CSARVGGQGANEQFF
TRBV11-1	NA	16	many	TRBJ2-1	TGTGCCAGCAGCTTAACCCCCGGCGGGATTTACAATGAGCAGTTCTTC	CASSLTPGGIYNEQFF
TRBV10-3	NA	12	few	TRBJ2-1	TGTGCCATCAGTACTACCTACAATGAGCAGTTCTTC	CAISTTYNEQFF
TRBV18	NA	13	many	TRBJ2-2	TGTGCCAGCTCAGAAAAGAACACCGGGGAGCTGTTTTTT	CASSEKNTGELFF
TRBV27	NA	13	NA	TRBJ2-7	NA	CASSTSAGDEQYF
TRBV20-1	NA	14	many	TRBJ1-1	TGCAGTGCTACCAATCAACTGGGGAACACTGAAGCTTTCTTT	CSATNQLGNTEAFF
TRBV12-3/TRBV12-4	NA	15	NA	TRBJ1-4	TGTGCCAGCAGGTTTAACAGTGCAACTAATGAAAAACTGTTTTTT	CASRFNSATNEKLFF
TRBV7-6	NA	15	many	TRBJ1-1	TGTGCCAGCAGCCAAGGATCCTTGATGAACACTGAAGCTTTCTTT	CASSQGSLMNTEAFF
TRBV7-3	NA	15	many	TRBJ1-5	TGTGCCAGCAGCCCTAGGCGGCCTCGCAATCAGCCCCAGCATTTT	CASSPRRPRNQPQHF
TRBV6-2/TRBV6-3	TRBD1	13	NA	TRBJ1-6	TGTGCCAGCAGTTGGACAGGGAATTCACCCCTCCACTTT	CASSWTGNSPLHF